The next 11 T cell receptor beta chains were all read from a single sample in a study of brain T cells in children with intractable seizures. Repertoires were generated with immunoSEQ multiplex PCR, while TCRdb's copy carries only in-frame clones and drops some. The data hold around 41,000 clones, with around nine tenths observed a single time. Sequenced here: peripheral blood, sampled at surgery. These receptors were collected from a girl aged 2 to 10 with tuberous sclerosis and intractable seizures.

The chain links TRBV6-4 to TRBJ2-3; 8 positions match TRBD1. The CDR3 spans 16 residues. The germline gives CDR1 MRHNA, CDR2 SNTAGT. V was clipped by 5 bases and J by 4 bases; unmatched bases: 11. CDR3 region: CASSSAGTGGADTQYF. The DNA for the CDR3 is TGTGCCAGCAGTTCGGCTGGGACAGGAGGGGCAGATACGCAGTATTTT.

V is TRBV30 and J is TRBJ1-3, with D possibly matching TRBD1 (5 bases). The CDR3 consists of 15 residues. CDR1 is GTSNPN, CDR2 SVGIG, per germline (reference sequence). The V end was cut by 2 bases, the J end by 4 bases, with 15 bases between. CDR3 sequence: CAWSFGGGGGNTIYF. In nucleotides, the CDR3 is TGTGCCTGGAGTTTCGGCGGGGGTGGAGGAAACACCATATATTTT.

The chain uses TRBV10-3 and TRBJ1-1; 7 positions match TRBD1. Germline values: CDR1 ENHRY, CDR2 SYGVKD. CDR3 size: 13 residues. Germline trimming cut 6 bases from V and 5 bases from J; bases unmatched to any gene: 6. The CDR3: CAISQTGSTEAFF. CDR3 sequence (DNA): TGTGCCATCAGCCAGACAGGGAGTACTGAAGCTTTCTTT.

This chain joins TRBV15 and TRBJ1-2; tentatively, D is TRBD1 (5 bases). V was cut by 1 base and J by 3 bases, with 9 bases left in between. This CDR3 has 14 amino acids. The germline CDR1 and CDR2 sequences are LNHNV and YYDKDF (reference sequence). CDR3 nucleotide sequence: TGTGCCACCAGCAGAGGGGGCGTGTACTATGGCTACACCTTC. Its protein product is CATSRGGVYYGYTF.

The rearrangement joins TRBV14 to TRBJ1-1; a weak D match, TRBD1 (5 bases). Trimming removed 0 bases at V and 3 bases at J, with 11 bases between. CDR1 SGHDN and CDR2 FVKESK come from the germline V gene. The length of the CDR3 is 15 residues. CDR3 in amino acids: CASSQDLRGDTEAFF. The CDR3 nucleotides are TGTGCCAGCAGCCAAGATCTCCGGGGGGACACTGAAGCTTTCTTT.

This rearrangement joins TRBV24-1 to TRBJ1-2; unclear D gene. The CDR3 covers 14 residues. CDR1 and CDR2 from the germline V gene are KGHDR and SFDVKD. Trimming left V 5 bases short and J 6 bases short, with 15 bases between. The CDR3 sequence: CATSAGSFSHGYTF. The CDR3 coding sequence is TGTGCCACCAGTGCCGGCAGCTTCAGCCATGGCTACACCTTC.

This chain connects TRBV29-1 to TRBJ2-5; D ambiguous. V was trimmed by 6 bases and J by 2 bases, leaving 13 bases between them. Germline V gives CDR1 SQVTM, CDR2 ANQGSEA. The CDR3 totals 13 residues. In DNA form, the CDR3 reads TGCAGCGTGTCCATGGGTGTTCAAGAGACCCAGTACTTC. Translation gives CSVSMGVQETQYF.

V is TRBV4-1 and J is TRBJ1-6, with D tentatively TRBD1 (5 bases). The germline CDR1 and CDR2 sequences are MGHRA and YSYEKL. The CDR3 has 15 residues. Trimming shortened V by 0 bases and J by 2 bases, and 5 bases separated the two germline ends. CDR3 coding DNA: TGCGCCAGCAGCCAAGAGGGGCCCTATAATTCACCCCTCCACTTT. This encodes CASSQEGPYNSPLHF.

V and J are TRBV12-3 or TRBV12-4 and TRBJ1-1, with unresolved D. V was pared by 5 bases and J by 6 bases, with 13 bases between. The CDR3 is made up of 13 amino acids. For the CDR3, the DNA is TGTGCCAGCAGTACTCTACAAGGTTCTGAAGCTTTCTTT. Translation gives CASSTLQGSEAFF.

This sequence joins TRBV20-1 and TRBJ2-5, with D hard to call. This CDR3 has 11 amino acids. Germline lookup yields CDR1 DFQATT and CDR2 SNEGSKA (reference sequence). Trimming took 6 bases from V and 5 from J, leaving 10 bases between them. The CDR3 region is CSAGLGETQYF. CDR3 nucleotide sequence: TGCAGTGCGGGGTTGGGCGAGACCCAGTACTTC.

The chain carries TRBV7-2 and TRBJ2-2, with 10 positions matching TRBD1. The ends lost 5 bases at V and 6 bases at J; junction bases unmatched: 15. CDR1 SGHTA and CDR2 FQGNSA come from the germline V gene. CDR3 length equals 18 residues. Here the CDR3 DNA reads TGTGCCAGCAGCGGGACCGGGACAGGGGCCCTCCTAGCCGGGGAGCTGTTTTTT. It yields the protein CASSGTGTGALLAGELFF.